Listed below are T cell receptor beta chains from one sample, sequenced in a study of T cell responses to AZD1222 COVID-19 vaccine. Method: immunoSEQ multiplex PCR; TCRdb's copy keeps in-frame clones and lacks some. This repertoire shows some 150,000 clones, more than 85% found once; its top ten account for approximately 3.4%. Specimen: peripheral blood, collected 28 days after the second AZD1222 dose. The receptors come from an adult who received the AZD1222 COVID-19 vaccine. The CDR3 runs from the conserved cysteine through the conserved F or W. Fields, in order: clone size, V gene, D gene, J gene, CDR3 protein, CDR3 DNA. The D gene is left open where the match is weak. Part of the rows lack a size; the others show once, few, many or a class for expanded clones.

clone size: once; V gene: TRBV30; D gene: .; J gene: TRBJ2-3; CDR3 protein: CAWERQGGGTDTQYF; CDR3 DNA: TGTGCCTGGGAAAGACAGGGAGGGGGCACAGATACGCAGTATTTT
clone size: .; V gene: TRBV4-1; D gene: .; J gene: TRBJ2-7; CDR3 protein: CASSHLSGRTSYEQYF; CDR3 DNA: TGCGCCAGCAGCCATCTTAGCGGAAGGACTTCCTACGAGCAGTACTTC
clone size: .; V gene: TRBV28; D gene: .; J gene: TRBJ2-7; CDR3 protein: CASSLVSFLYEQYF; CDR3 DNA: TGTGCCAGCAGTTTGGTTAGCTTTTTGTACGAGCAGTACTTC
clone size: .; V gene: TRBV5-1; D gene: .; J gene: TRBJ2-7; CDR3 protein: CASSLDRSHYEQYF; CDR3 DNA: TGCGCCAGCAGCTTGGATCGGAGCCACTACGAGCAGTACTTC
clone size: .; V gene: TRBV5-1; D gene: .; J gene: TRBJ2-5; CDR3 protein: CASSSLTGTGSGEPQYF; CDR3 DNA: TGCGCCAGCAGCTCCCTGACCGGGACGGGGTCAGGGGAACCCCAGTACTTC
clone size: .; V gene: TRBV6-4; D gene: TRBD2; J gene: TRBJ2-7; CDR3 protein: CASLLTSGASYEQYF; CDR3 DNA: TGTGCCAGCCTCCTAACTAGCGGGGCCTCCTACGAGCAGTACTTC
clone size: .; V gene: TRBV9; D gene: .; J gene: TRBJ1-2; CDR3 protein: CASSVGLDGYTF; CDR3 DNA: TGTGCCAGCAGCGTAGGACTAGATGGCTACACCTTC
clone size: .; V gene: TRBV7-6; D gene: TRBD2; J gene: TRBJ2-7; CDR3 protein: CASGTSYYEQYF; CDR3 DNA: TGTGCCAGCGGGACTAGCTACTACGAGCAGTACTTC
clone size: once; V gene: TRBV19; D gene: .; J gene: TRBJ2-3; CDR3 protein: CASSIEGQIDTQYF; CDR3 DNA: TGTGCCAGTAGTATAGAAGGCCAGATAGATACGCAGTATTTT
clone size: .; V gene: TRBV21-1; D gene: .; J gene: TRBJ2-7; CDR3 protein: CASSKGVGSSYEQYF; CDR3 DNA: TGTGCCAGCAGCAAAGGAGTAGGGAGCTCCTACGAGCAGTACTTC
clone size: .; V gene: TRBV29-1; D gene: TRBD2; J gene: TRBJ2-1; CDR3 protein: CSVEDGGLAGVANEQFF; CDR3 DNA: TGCAGCGTTGAAGACGGAGGCCTAGCGGGAGTTGCCAATGAGCAGTTCTTC
clone size: .; V gene: TRBV5-1; D gene: TRBD2; J gene: TRBJ2-1; CDR3 protein: CASSFSGSSLFYNEQFF; CDR3 DNA: TGCGCCAGCAGCTTTAGCGGGAGTTCCCTCTTTTACAATGAGCAGTTCTTC
clone size: .; V gene: TRBV9; D gene: .; J gene: TRBJ1-5; CDR3 protein: CASSVGQGFNQPQHF; CDR3 DNA: TGTGCCAGCAGCGTAGGTCAAGGTTTCAATCAGCCCCAGCATTTT
clone size: .; V gene: TRBV9; D gene: TRBD2; J gene: TRBJ2-1; CDR3 protein: CASSPRSSGLYNEQFF; CDR3 DNA: TGTGCCAGCAGCCCCCGTTCTAGCGGGCTTTACAATGAGCAGTTCTTC
clone size: .; V gene: TRBV13; D gene: .; J gene: TRBJ2-7; CDR3 protein: CASSPGQEVGYEQYF; CDR3 DNA: TGTGCCAGCAGCCCGGGTCAGGAAGTGGGCTACGAGCAGTACTTC
clone size: .; V gene: TRBV7-2; D gene: .; J gene: TRBJ2-5; CDR3 protein: CASSSFQETQYF; CDR3 DNA: TGTGCCAGCAGCTCTTTCCAAGAGACCCAGTACTTC
clone size: .; V gene: TRBV19; D gene: .; J gene: TRBJ2-5; CDR3 protein: CASSINLETQETQYF; CDR3 DNA: TGTGCCAGTAGTATAAATTTGGAGACTCAAGAGACCCAGTACTTC
clone size: few; V gene: TRBV7-2; D gene: TRBD1; J gene: TRBJ2-7; CDR3 protein: CASSLSTGDEQYF; CDR3 DNA: TGTGCCAGCAGCTTGTCTACAGGGGACGAGCAGTACTTC
clone size: .; V gene: TRBV18; D gene: .; J gene: TRBJ1-1; CDR3 protein: CASSPTSGEGGTEAFF; CDR3 DNA: TGTGCCAGCTCACCCACGTCAGGGGAAGGGGGCACTGAAGCTTTCTTT
clone size: .; V gene: TRBV30; D gene: TRBD1; J gene: TRBJ1-2; CDR3 protein: CAWSVEAGGRYGYTF; CDR3 DNA: TGTGCCTGGAGTGTTGAGGCAGGGGGAAGATATGGCTACACCTTC
clone size: .; V gene: TRBV4-1; D gene: TRBD2; J gene: TRBJ2-7; CDR3 protein: CASSLVGLAGGREQYF; CDR3 DNA: TGCGCCAGCAGCCTGGTTGGACTAGCGGGAGGTCGCGAGCAGTACTTC
clone size: .; V gene: TRBV11-3; D gene: TRBD2; J gene: TRBJ2-7; CDR3 protein: CASSLAGGHSYEQYF; CDR3 DNA: TGTGCCAGCAGCCTAGCGGGAGGGCACTCCTACGAGCAGTACTTC
clone size: few; V gene: TRBV27; D gene: .; J gene: TRBJ2-7; CDR3 protein: CASSLYGSSYEQYF; CDR3 DNA: TGTGCCAGCAGTTTATATGGGAGCTCCTACGAGCAGTACTTC
clone size: .; V gene: TRBV12-3/TRBV12-4; D gene: .; J gene: TRBJ2-7; CDR3 protein: CASSRENYEQYF; CDR3 DNA: TGTGCCAGCAGTAGGGAAAATTACGAGCAGTACTTC
clone size: .; V gene: TRBV27; D gene: TRBD1; J gene: TRBJ2-1; CDR3 protein: CASSFLPGQSNEQFF; CDR3 DNA: TGTGCCAGCAGTTTCCTTCCGGGACAGTCCAATGAGCAGTTCTTC
clone size: .; V gene: TRBV9; D gene: .; J gene: TRBJ2-7; CDR3 protein: CASSLADGYEQYF; CDR3 DNA: TGTGCCAGCAGCCTGGCGGACGGCTACGAGCAGTACTTC